The T cell receptor beta chain described here comes from a study of blood T cell repertoires in COVID-19. Across the study: T cells, B-cell-depleted T cells, or PBMCs provided the cDNA or gDNA that served as material.

The ends were cut back, 0 bases at V and 5 bases at J, with 14 bases in the middle. The CDR3 totals 15 residues. CDR1 is MNHNY and CDR2 is SVGAGI in the germline V gene (reference sequence). Authors' analysis steps: Estimated nucleated cell counts came from reference gene primer amplification. Repertoires were generated with immunoSEQ multiplex PCR, while TCRdb's copy carries only in-frame clones and drops some. V and J calls and clone size are given by that table; D and trimming were obtained from the DNA. Of 88,000 or so clones in the sample, around 85% were seen once. Sequenced material: peripheral blood. This TCR was recovered from a man aged 55 to 70 with acute or convalescent COVID-19. The rearrangement joins TRBV6-6 to TRBJ2-7; TRBD1 might be the D (6 bases). CDR3 in DNA: TGTGCCAGCAGTTACTCACGGGGAGAGGGGGACGAGCAGTACTTC. Translation gives CASSYSRGEGDEQYF.